The 27 T cell receptor beta chains presented below share a single source sample, sequenced in a study of T-cell memory formation after mild COVID-19. From the 5' RACE reads, TCRdb called clonotypes with MiXCR, one entry per CDR3 protein. The sample lists roughly 170,000 distinct CDR3 sequences; around a sixth were seen once. The source material was PBMCs or a T cell subset sorted from them (not recorded which). These receptors were obtained from a young man who had mild COVID-19 (a few samples of this study predate the infection). Cell type and time point are not known.

The rearrangement joins TRBV29-1 to TRBJ2-7, with 7 bases identical to TRBD1. V trimming: 4 bases; J trimming: 2 bases; junction bases outside the gene matches: 5. Per germline, CDR1 SQVTM and CDR2 ANQGSEA. CDR3 length: 13 residues. CDR3 amino acids: CSVASGTAYEQYF. CDR3 coding DNA: TGCAGCGTTGCATCTGGGACAGCCTACGAGCAGTACTTC.

This clonotype came up a few times. The V call is TRBV29-1, the J call TRBJ2-1; D is ambiguous. CDR3 size: 10 residues. Germline V gene sequence: CDR1 SQVTM, CDR2 ANQGSEA. Deletions cut 0 bases from V and 8 bases from J, with 2 bases between. In DNA form, the CDR3 reads TGCAGCGTTGAAGATTATGAGCAGTTCTTC. Amino acid sequence: CSVEDYEQFF.

This clonotype has a count of ten or more. The J gene is TRBJ1-4, the V gene TRBV5-1; tentative D call: TRBD1 (6 bases). In germline, CDR1 is SGHRS, CDR2 YFSETQ. V dropped 4 bases and J dropped 0 bases, with 28 bases sitting between them. This CDR3 contains 21 residues. The CDR3 sequence: CASSPGRRGALANATNEKLFF. The DNA for the CDR3 is TGCGCCAGCAGCCCCGGGCGGAGGGGGGCCCTAGCCAACGCAACTAATGAAAAACTGTTTTTT. Variable domain in full (rest from reference TRBV5-1 and TRBJ1-4): KAGVTQTPRYLIKTRGQQVTLSCSPISGHRSVSWYQQTPGQGLQFLFEYFSETQRNKGNFPGRFSGRQFSNSRSEMNVSTLELGDSALYLCASSPGRRGALANATNEKLFFGSGTQLSVL.

This clonotype showed up many times. The rearrangement uses TRBV5-1 and TRBJ2-3; the D is unclear. Looked up from germline, CDR1 is SGHRS and CDR2 is YFSETQ. The CDR3 consists of 15 residues. Trimming stripped 0 bases from V and 2 bases from J, with 10 bases between. CDR3 nucleotides: TGCGCCAGCAGCTTGGCCCAAGCAGACACAGATACGCAGTATTTT. Translation: CASSLAQADTDTQYF.

This clonotype appeared a few times. The genes are TRBV12-3 or TRBV12-4 and TRBJ2-2, with D perhaps matching TRBD1 or TRBD2 (5 bases each). The V and J ends lost 6 bases and 0 bases respectively, with 8 bases between them. This CDR3 spans 14 amino acids. The CDR3 spells CASRGTANTGELFF. The CDR3 DNA reads TGTGCCAGCAGGGGGACGGCGAACACCGGGGAGCTGTTTTTT.

At least ten counts were recorded for this clonotype. The chain uses TRBV3-1 and TRBJ1-5; D possibly corresponds to TRBD1 (5 bases). CDR3 length equals 12 residues. Germline loops: CDR1 LGHDT, CDR2 YNNKEL (reference sequence). V lost 4 bases, J lost 6 bases, and 7 bases lay in between. The CDR3 spells CASSLQGQPQHF. For the CDR3, the DNA is TGTGCCAGCAGCCTTCAGGGTCAGCCCCAGCATTTT.

Concerning this clonotype: The conserved closing phenylalanine or tryptophan is absent in this CDR3, likely reflecting a read error. The DNA is left out, because the CDR3 cannot be placed on it with certainty; the CDR3 is given as TCRdb lists it. The V gene is TRBV15, the J gene TRBJ2-7; TRBD1 is the table's D call and was not checked against the DNA. The CDR3 is 11 amino acids in total, end residues counted. Germline CDR1 reads LNHNV; CDR2 reads YYDKDF (reference sequence). The CDR3: CATSRDGGQGY.

This clonotype was counted a few times. This chain connects TRBV5-1 to TRBJ2-5, with no clear D. Trimming removed 4 bases from V and 0 bases from J, with 10 bases in between. The CDR3 is 14 residues long. Germline CDR1 reads SGHRS; CDR2 reads YFSETQ. For the CDR3, the DNA is TGCGCCAGCAGCAACAGTGGGTACCAAGAGACCCAGTACTTC. Amino acid sequence: CASSNSGYQETQYF.

This clonotype was detected a few times. The rearrangement links TRBV10-3 to TRBJ1-5; no firm D call. The V gene's germline CDR1 is ENHRY and CDR2 SYGVKD. This CDR3 comprises 15 residues. V was shortened by 0 bases and J by 4 bases, with 10 bases between the two germline ends. CDR3 DNA sequence: TGTGCCATCAGTGAGTCTGGAGGAGGGAATCAGCCCCAGCATTTT. Its translation: CAISESGGGNQPQHF.

The gene calls are TRBV6-2 or TRBV6-3 and TRBJ1-4, with D perhaps matching TRBD1 (6 bases). The CDR3 extends over 14 amino acids. Per the germline V gene, CDR1 is MNHEY and CDR2 is SVGEGT. V was clipped by 6 bases and J by 8 bases, with 16 bases between them. CDR3 DNA sequence: TGTGCCAGCAGCCCGGCGGGGGCAGGAGAAAAACTGTTTTTT. This sequence encodes CASSPAGAGEKLFF.

At least ten counts were recorded for this clonotype. V and J are TRBV5-1 and TRBJ2-5; 8 bases fit TRBD1. The CDR3 spans 14 residues. The V segment lost 1 base and the J segment 5 bases; nucleotides outside the gene matches: 4. Per germline, CDR1 SGHRS and CDR2 YFSETQ. CDR3 nucleotides: TGCGCCAGCAGCTTGCAGGGGGCAGGTGAGACCCAGTACTTC. Residues: CASSLQGAGETQYF.

The rearrangement uses TRBV7-3 and TRBJ1-1; the D gene is possibly TRBD1 (6 bases). CDR1 SGHTA and CDR2 FQGTGA come from the germline V gene. The CDR3 sequence is 14 residues long. Trimming took 5 bases from V and 5 from J, leaving 15 bases between them. CDR3 sequence reads: CASSQNGGTTEAFF. In DNA, the CDR3 is TGTGCCAGCAGCCAAAACGGGGGCACAACTGAAGCTTTCTTT.

The J gene is TRBJ1-2, the V gene TRBV20-1; D gene uncertain. The length of the CDR3 is 13 residues. The germline V gene has CDR1 DFQATT and CDR2 SNEGSKA (reference sequence). Trimming cost V 1 base and J 0 bases, with 6 bases left between them. CDR3 residues: CSARGVANYGYTF. CDR3 coding DNA: TGCAGTGCTAGAGGGGTGGCTAACTATGGCTACACCTTC.

This clonotype was detected only a few times. The chain carries TRBV4-2 and TRBJ2-4, with unresolved D. Trimming cost V 0 bases and J 10 bases, with 13 bases left between them. Germline V CDR1 and CDR2: LGHNA, YNFKEQ. The CDR3 consists of 14 residues. CDR3: CASSQEISAGIQYF. The CDR3 DNA follows: TGTGCCAGCAGCCAAGAGATAAGCGCTGGGATTCAGTACTTC.

This clonotype was recorded a few times. The V and J genes are TRBV4-3 and TRBJ2-5; 7 bases match TRBD2. Germline V CDR1 and CDR2: LGHNA, YSLEER. V was clipped by 1 base and J by 4 bases; unmatched bases: 6. The CDR3 is made up of 15 amino acids. The DNA of the CDR3 is TGCGCCAGCAGCCAAGTAAGGCAGCGGGGAGAGACCCAGTACTTC. The encoded protein is CASSQVRQRGETQYF.

This clonotype was seen a few times. This rearrangement joins TRBV7-8 to TRBJ1-2; the match to TRBD1 covers 11 bases. J gave up 3 bases and V 6 bases, and 6 bases lay outside the gene matches. The CDR3 covers 15 residues. CDR1 SGHVS and CDR2 FQNEAQ come from the germline V gene. CDR3 sequence: CASRGGQGADYGYTF. CDR3 bases: TGTGCCAGCAGGGGTGGACAGGGGGCTGACTATGGCTACACCTTC.

The chain joins TRBV7-2 to TRBJ2-4, with TRBD1 matching 9 bases. Germline CDR1 SGHTA, CDR2 FQGNSA. Trimming cost V 4 bases and J 5 bases; bases outside gene matches: 0. CDR3 size: 13 residues. The CDR3 sequence: CASSYRGQNIQYF. The CDR3 DNA reads as TGTGCCAGCAGCTACAGGGGGCAAAACATTCAGTACTTC.

This clonotype was recorded a few times. This rearrangement joins TRBV9 to TRBJ2-3; tentative D call: TRBD2 (5 bases). CDR3 length: 14 residues. Germline-derived CDR1 and CDR2 are SGDLS and YYNGEE. The germline V and J ends were trimmed by 2 bases and 2 bases, with 9 bases remaining between them. CDR3 bases: TGTGCCAGCAGCGTCACGGGATTCACAGATACGCAGTATTTT. Its protein product is CASSVTGFTDTQYF.

This clonotype has at least ten counts. The chain recombines TRBV5-1 with TRBJ1-4, with 10 bases fitting TRBD1. CDR1 is SGHRS, CDR2 YFSETQ, per germline. The V and J ends lost 4 bases and 8 bases, in that order; junction bases with no gene match: 14. CDR3 length: 17 amino acids. The CDR3 is CASSIAITGTGEEKLFF. The DNA of the CDR3 is TGCGCCAGCAGCATTGCGATAACCGGGACAGGGGAGGAAAAACTGTTTTTT.

The chain combines TRBV5-1 with TRBJ2-1; 8 bases map to TRBD2. CDR3 length equals 16 residues. The trim removed 0 bases at V and 6 bases at J, leaving 8 bases unmatched. The germline V gene encodes CDR1 SGHRS and CDR2 YFSETQ. CDR3 DNA: TGCGCCAGCAGCTTGGGTGCGGGGGGTGAATTCAATGAGCAGTTCTTC. This gives the protein CASSLGAGGEFNEQFF. Full variable domain (outside the CDR3, taken from reference TRBV5-1 and TRBJ2-1): KAGVTQTPRYLIKTRGQQVTLSCSPISGHRSVSWYQQTPGQGLQFLFEYFSETQRNKGNFPGRFSGRQFSNSRSEMNVSTLELGDSALYLCASSLGAGGEFNEQFFGPGTRLTVL.

V gene TRBV5-1 combines with J gene TRBJ2-5; 8 bases fit TRBD1. The CDR3 runs to 14 residues. CDR1 and CDR2 from the germline V gene are SGHRS and YFSETQ. The V segment lost 4 bases and the J segment 1 base; nucleotides outside the gene matches: 3. DNA of the CDR3: TGCGCCAGCAGCACGGGACAGGTCCAAGAGACCCAGTACTTC. This codes for CASSTGQVQETQYF.

This clonotype has just a few counts. The rearrangement uses TRBV7-2 and TRBJ2-5; no firm D call. Germline loops: CDR1 SGHTA, CDR2 FQGNSA. The CDR3 sequence is 14 residues long. Trimming removed 2 bases from V and 2 bases from J, with 9 bases in between. CDR3 region: CASSLPSQQETQYF. CDR3 nucleotides: TGTGCCAGCAGCTTACCGTCCCAGCAAGAGACCCAGTACTTC.

This chain uses TRBV2 with TRBJ1-1; D is ambiguous. The CDR3 sequence is 13 residues long. The V and J ends lost 9 bases and 0 bases respectively, with 11 bases between them. Germline lookup yields CDR1 SNHLY and CDR2 FYNNEI. In DNA, the CDR3 is TGTGCCAGTTTACTTTCCATGAACACTGAAGCTTTCTTT. Its translation: CASLLSMNTEAFF. Together with reference TRBV2 and TRBJ1-1, the CDR3 gives the full variable domain: EPEVTQTPSHQVTQMGQEVILRCVPISNHLYFYWYRQILGQKVEFLVSFYNNEISEKSEIFDDQFSVERPDGSNFTLKIRSTKLEDSAMYFCASLLSMNTEAFFGQGTRLTVV.

This clonotype was counted between two and nine times. V usage is TRBV11-2 and J usage is TRBJ2-1; TRBD2 aligns across 8 bases. Germline trimming cut 3 bases from V and 8 bases from J; bases unmatched to any gene: 9. Germline CDR1 SGHAT, CDR2 FQNNGV. The CDR3 totals 15 residues. This chain's CDR3 is CASSFRDRGGDEQFF. CDR3 DNA sequence: TGTGCCAGCAGCTTCCGGGACCGGGGGGGCGATGAGCAGTTCTTC.

This clonotype appeared a few times. J is TRBJ2-7 and V is TRBV12-3 or TRBV12-4, with 7 bases fitting TRBD1. The CDR3 has 12 amino acids. V lost 5 bases to trimming and J lost 5 bases; unmatched junction nucleotides: 3. The CDR3 sequence is CASSNRGDEQYF. The CDR3 DNA reads as TGTGCCAGCAGTAACAGGGGCGACGAGCAGTACTTC.

In its sample, this clonotype was seen many times. J is TRBJ1-5 and V is TRBV2; 9 bases map to TRBD1. CDR1 SNHLY and CDR2 FYNNEI come from the germline V gene. After removal of 6 bases from V and 5 bases from J, the junction contained 8 bases not matched to a gene. The CDR3 contains 15 residues. The CDR3 nucleotides read TGTGCCAGCAGCGAACAGGGGGCGCGTGATCAGCCCCAGCATTTT. Translated, it gives CASSEQGARDQPQHF.

The chain carries TRBV27 and TRBJ2-1, with TRBD2 identical over 9 bases. V shed 1 base, J shed 6 bases, and the junction held 4 bases outside the gene matches. This CDR3 contains 15 residues. Germline V gene sequence: CDR1 MNHEY, CDR2 SMNVEV (reference sequence). The CDR3 sequence: CASSLLVAGANEQFF. The CDR3 DNA sequence: TGTGCCAGCAGTTTATTGGTAGCGGGGGCCAATGAGCAGTTCTTC.